This TCR beta chain appears in the sequencing data of a study of Siglec-9 on CD8 T cells in melanoma (dated by TCRdb to 2018 to 2020). Concerning the study at large: The study examined the expression of Siglec-9 on CD8+ T cells and how Siglec-9 regulates T cells within the melanoma tumor microenvironment.

The library was prepared using the immunoSEQ multiplex PCR assay. TCRdb re-hosts the immuneACCESS table, in-frame sequences only. Its copies lack some clones; in the studies checked, an unresolved V gene accounts for under half of them, and the cause for the rest is not known. A total of 25,000 to 30,000 clones appear in this sample, about 80% of them only once. The ten largest clones take up 5.8% of the sample. On the study overall, not on this receptor specifically: According to the reported findings, Siglec-9 marked and regulated a subset of effector memory CD8+ T cells that seemed to build up inside melanoma tumors.

Worth noting for this clone: This receptor's antigen is unknown. No quality values exist for individual bases; no much larger clone is one base distant.

The sample was Siglec-9- CD8+ T cells sorted from blood. Taken with the paper, the label for cell subset or site translates to: CD8 T cells lacking Siglec-9. The sequence came from a human donor in good health.

The encoded CDR3 is CASNGGWGYTF. The DNA reads TGTGCCAGCAACGGGGGTTGGGGCTACACCTTC. Recombination linked TRBV9 to TRBJ1-2; 5 matching bases give a weak D call of TRBD1. Trimming takes 6 bases from V and 8 bases from J, and the germline ends sit 11 bases apart. CDR3 length: 11 amino acids, cysteine to phenylalanine. Here the CDR3 DNA is all that survives: 33 bases in frame from base 1. Reading the germline V gene gives CDR1 SGDLS and CDR2 YYNGEE.